This T cell receptor beta chain was identified during a study of radiotherapy plus CTLA-4 blockade in lung cancer. Study in general: The study recorded objective responses in roughly 18% of patients and disease control in approximately 33%. The study's findings and limits: Subsequent to radiotherapy plus ipilimumab, tumor-derived TCR clones underwent expansion in blood. Early clonal dynamics of blood T cells, together with interferon-beta, were reported as the best response predictor.

Of note for this clone: Its antigen is unidentified.

Focal radiation with ipilimumab CTLA-4 blockade was given to patients with chemo-refractory metastatic non-small-cell lung cancer. The CDR3 has 13 residues. With 2 bases removed from V and 6 bases from J, the gap between germline ends came to 14 bases. Germline CDR1 and CDR2: GTSNPN and SVGIG (reference sequence). Repertoires were generated with immunoSEQ multiplex PCR, while TCRdb's copy carries only in-frame clones and drops some. The table includes 70,000 to 90,000 clones, around 87% detected once. This chain links TRBV30 with TRBJ2-7, with D possibly TRBD2 on 6 matching bases. Sequencing used peripheral blood, obtained from a patient treated with radiotherapy plus ipilimumab. The TCR comes from a human donor with non-small cell lung cancer who had stable disease on radiotherapy plus ipilimumab. The CDR3 DNA is TGTGCCTGGAGTCCATGGGGGGTGAGCGAGCAGTACTTC. Protein: CAWSPWGVSEQYF.